Listed here is a single TCR beta chain. Clones were read by immunoSEQ multiplex PCR, and TCRdb kept only the in-frame ones, dropping some. Seen here are 390,000 or so clones, nearly 90% observed once, and the top ten hold 6% to 7.5%. This specimen belongs to a study of blood T cell repertoires in COVID-19. The sequencing sample was made of peripheral blood. This clonotype was sampled from a man aged 18 to 35 with active or convalescent COVID-19.

The CDR3 nucleotides read TGTGCCAGCAGCCAAGTGGCTAGCGGGAGGCACGGCCGAGGCTACGAGCAGTACTTC. Translating gives CASSQVASGRHGRGYEQYF. The V call is TRBV14, the J call TRBJ2-7; 11 bases map to TRBD2. The germline gives CDR1 SGHDN, CDR2 FVKESK. This CDR3 is built from 19 residues. Trimming removed 1 base from V and 3 bases from J; junction bases left unmatched: 14.